This T cell receptor (beta chain) was retrieved from a study of blood T cell repertoires in COVID-19. The wider study: T cells, B-cell-depleted T cells, or PBMCs supplied cDNA or gDNA.

This clone is medium-sized. The CDR3 contains 14 residues. Trimming left V 0 bases short and J 0 bases short, with 6 bases between. Per the germline V gene, CDR1 is MNHNS and CDR2 is SASEGT. Here immunoSEQ multiplex PCR was the method, and the copy in TCRdb shows in-frame clones only, minus some. The repertoire holds about 200,000 clones, with about 88% as singletons. V is TRBV6-1 and J is TRBJ2-7; possibly TRBD1 for D (6 bases). Sequenced input: peripheral blood. This TCR derives from a young man with active or convalescent COVID-19. In DNA form, the CDR3 reads TGTGCCAGCAGTGAAGCGGACAGCTCCTACGAGCAGTACTTC. As protein: CASSEADSSYEQYF.